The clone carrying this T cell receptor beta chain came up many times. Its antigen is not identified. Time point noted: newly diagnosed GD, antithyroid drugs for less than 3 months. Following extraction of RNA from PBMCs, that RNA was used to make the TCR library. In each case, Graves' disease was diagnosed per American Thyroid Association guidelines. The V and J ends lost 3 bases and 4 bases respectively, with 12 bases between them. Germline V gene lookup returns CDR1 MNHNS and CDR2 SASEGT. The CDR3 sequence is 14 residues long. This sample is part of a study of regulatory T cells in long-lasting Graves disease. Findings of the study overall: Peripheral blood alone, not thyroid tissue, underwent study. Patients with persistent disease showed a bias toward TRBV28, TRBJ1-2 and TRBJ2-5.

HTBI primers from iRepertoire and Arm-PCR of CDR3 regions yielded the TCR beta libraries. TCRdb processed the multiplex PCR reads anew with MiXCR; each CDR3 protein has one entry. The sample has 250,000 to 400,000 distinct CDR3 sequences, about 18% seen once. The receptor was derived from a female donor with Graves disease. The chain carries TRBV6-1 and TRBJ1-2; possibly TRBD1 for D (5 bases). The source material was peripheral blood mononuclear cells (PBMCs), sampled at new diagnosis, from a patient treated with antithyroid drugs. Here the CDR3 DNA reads TGTGCCAGCAGTGATGAGGGACTAGTCTATGGCTACACCTTC. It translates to CASSDEGLVYGYTF.